The clone carrying this TCR beta chain was counted many times. Its specificity is unknown. Amplified TCR beta CDR3 regions came from RNA transcripts. Using the HTBI primer set, a first-round RT-PCR was run on the TCR CDR3. Using its own MiXCR run on the multiplex PCR reads, TCRdb lists one record per CDR3 protein. The sample has 450,000 to 700,000 distinct CDR3 sequences; 35% to 55% are singletons. The germline V gene encodes CDR1 KGHDR and CDR2 SFDVKD. V lost 3 bases, J lost 8 bases, and 15 bases lay in between. This CDR3 has 15 amino acids. Uncontrolled infection, other autoimmune disease, pregnancy and lactation each barred patients from inclusion. Diagnoses were made from clinical symptoms, serum measures (thyroxine and TRAb), thyroid ultrasound and orbital computed tomography. This sample was taken from a study of T cells in Graves' hyperthyroidism and ophthalmopathy. Study-wide findings and caveats: With a median lead of about 6.9 months before onset, the model predicted ophthalmopathy. Most thyroid-expanded clonotypes above 0.001 were also found in blood.

The TCR comes from a woman aged 18 to 35 with Graves' hyperthyroidism. The chain joins TRBV24-1 to TRBJ1-4; tentatively, D is TRBD1 (6 bases). The sequenced sample consisted of peripheral blood or thyroid tissue (not recorded which). The CDR3 reads CATSDPGEGEEKLFF. CDR3 nucleotide sequence: TGTGCCACCAGTGATCCAGGGGAAGGAGAAGAAAAACTGTTTTTT.